This is a list of T cell receptor beta chains from one sample in a study of T cells in narcolepsy. Assay: immunoSEQ multiplex PCR; the TCRdb copy retains only in-frame clones and omits some. The sample records some 30,000 clones, 65% to 85% being singletons. Sequencing was performed on memory (CD45RA-) CD4+ T cells from blood. The source of these receptors is a human donor in good health. The CDR3 runs from the conserved cysteine through the conserved F or W. Fields, in order: J gene, clone size, V gene, D gene, CDR3 DNA, CDR3 protein. D genes are given only for firm matches. Some rows have no size entry. The others give once, few or many, or a class for an expanded clone.

>TRBJ2-1|.|TRBV19|TRBD1
TGTGCCAGTAGTATAGATCACAGGGGTGCTGAGCAGTTCTTC
CASSIDHRGAEQFF
>TRBJ1-2|.|TRBV7-9|.
TGTGCCAGCAGCTTAGGGGTACAGGCAGGGAGATATGGCTACACCTTC
CASSLGVQAGRYGYTF
>TRBJ1-2|few|TRBV6-1|.
TGTGCCAGCAGTGAGTTATTTCCGGGCTACACCTTC
CASSELFPGYTF
>TRBJ2-3|.|TRBV5-1|.
TGCGCCAGCAGCTTGCTGCGGGGCGGGGGCACAGATACGCAGTATTTT
CASSLLRGGGTDTQYF
>TRBJ2-2|.|TRBV5-1|.
TGCGCCAGCAGCAGCGAGGAGGTGTGGACCGGGGAGCTGTTTTTT
CASSSEEVWTGELFF
>TRBJ2-1|few|TRBV6-8|TRBD2
TGTGCCAGACCCCTTGGCGGGAGGGTCGGGGATGAGCAGTTCTTC
CARPLGGRVGDEQFF
>TRBJ2-4|.|TRBV19|TRBD1
TGTGCCAGTTCCTGGACAGGCACGAAGAACATTCAGTACTTC
CASSWTGTKNIQYF
>TRBJ2-7|.|TRBV5-1|TRBD2
TGCGCCAGCAGCCCAAAAACCGGGACTAACTACGAGCAGTACTTC
CASSPKTGTNYEQYF
>TRBJ2-7|.|TRBV27|TRBD1
TGTGCCAGCAGTTTATCACTACCGACAGGGGGGACCTACGAGCAGTACTTC
CASSLSLPTGGTYEQYF
>TRBJ2-5|.|TRBV2|.
TGTGCCAGCAGGGGGATACAAGAGACCCAGTACTTC
CASRGIQETQYF
>TRBJ1-2|.|TRBV5-6|.
TGTGCCAGCAGCCGACAATCGACGGGGGAGTTTTATGGCTACACCTTC
CASSRQSTGEFYGYTF
>TRBJ1-1|.|TRBV27|TRBD1
TGTGCCAGCAGTACAGGGGGTTTGGGCACTGAAGCTTTCTTT
CASSTGGLGTEAFF
>TRBJ2-7|.|TRBV25-1|TRBD1
TGTGCCAGCAGTGACCGGGACAGGGGAGTCTACGAGCAGTACTTC
CASSDRDRGVYEQYF
>TRBJ2-6|.|TRBV5-5|.
TGTGCCAGCAGCTTGGCCGGGGGTCTAACTGGGGCCAACGTCCTGACTTTC
CASSLAGGLTGANVLTF
>TRBJ1-2|.|TRBV25-1|.
TGTGCCAGCCGACTGGGGGGTAACTATGGCTACACCTTC
CASRLGGNYGYTF
>TRBJ2-5|.|TRBV6-6|TRBD1
TGTGCCAGCAGTTACTCTCCGACAGGGTCAGAGACCCAGTACTTC
CASSYSPTGSETQYF
>TRBJ2-7|.|TRBV29-1|TRBD1
TGCAGCGTTGAAGGCGGGACAGGGGGGAACTCCTACGAGCAGTACTTC
CSVEGGTGGNSYEQYF
>TRBJ1-2|.|TRBV5-4|.
TGTGCCAGCACCGCGGGGGTGGACTATGGCTACACCTTC
CASTAGVDYGYTF
>TRBJ2-3|.|TRBV4-1|TRBD2
TGCGCCAGCAGCCCCACGGTAGGACTAGCGGGAGATACGCAGTATTTT
CASSPTVGLAGDTQYF
>TRBJ1-1|.|TRBV5-1|.
TGCGCCAGCGCACGTGGATTTCCCCGGCCAGGTTCGAACACTGAAGCTTTCTTT
CASARGFPRPGSNTEAFF
>TRBJ2-7|.|TRBV30|.
TGTGCCTGGAGTGCAGGGGGGACCTACGAGCAGTACTTC
CAWSAGGTYEQYF
>TRBJ2-1|.|TRBV6-1|TRBD2
TGTGCCAGCTCTTCTGAACTAGCGGGAGGAGAGCAGTTCTTC
CASSSELAGGEQFF
>TRBJ2-4|once|TRBV15|.
TGTGCCACCAGCGAGGGCGCCCCTAGCGTTGGGAGCATTCAGTACTTC
CATSEGAPSVGSIQYF
>TRBJ2-1|.|TRBV5-1|.
TGCGCCAGCAGCTTACCACGACAGGTCAATGAGCAGTTCTTC
CASSLPRQVNEQFF
>TRBJ2-1|.|TRBV7-9|TRBD2
TGTGCCAGCAGCTTCAGGGGGACTAGCGGGAAAGGAGAGCAGTTCTTC
CASSFRGTSGKGEQFF
>TRBJ1-3|.|TRBV5-8|.
TGTGCCAGCAGAAAGACCGATACTGGAAACACCATATATTTT
CASRKTDTGNTIYF
>TRBJ1-1|.|TRBV9|.
TGTGCCAGCAGCGACTTAGGGACTGAAGCTTTCTTT
CASSDLGTEAFF
>TRBJ2-7|.|TRBV5-5|.
TGTGCCAGCAGCTTCGGGGTTTACGAGCAGTACTTC
CASSFGVYEQYF
>TRBJ1-1|.|TRBV19|TRBD1
TGTGCCAGTAGGTACAGGGGGGGCACTGAAGCTTTCTTT
CASRYRGGTEAFF
>TRBJ1-5|.|TRBV2|.
TGTGCCAGCAGTGAAGGACTGTTGGGCAATCAGCCCCAGCATTTT
CASSEGLLGNQPQHF
>TRBJ2-3|.|TRBV18|TRBD1
TGTGCCAGCTCACCACTGGACAGGGGACTCACAGATACGCAGTATTTT
CASSPLDRGLTDTQYF
>TRBJ1-2|.|TRBV6-1|TRBD1
TGTGCCAGCAGTGGGACAGGGAGGAATGGCTACACCTTC
CASSGTGRNGYTF
>TRBJ1-1|few|TRBV5-8|.
TGTGCCAGCAGCTGGATAATGAACACTGAAGCTTTCTTT
CASSWIMNTEAFF
>TRBJ2-1|.|TRBV2|.
TGTGCCAGCATGGGGGAGAATGAGCAGTTCTTC
CASMGENEQFF
>TRBJ1-6|.|TRBV27|TRBD1
TGTGCCAGCAGTGCCCGGGACAGTTATAATTCACCCCTCCACTTT
CASSARDSYNSPLHF
>TRBJ1-3|.|TRBV14|TRBD1
TGTGCCAGCAGCCAAGGCTGGGGGACAGCCTCTGGAAACACCATATATTTT
CASSQGWGTASGNTIYF
>TRBJ1-2|.|TRBV6-5|.
TGTGCTAGCGGCACGGTTTACGGCTACACCTTC
CASGTVYGYTF
>TRBJ1-5|.|TRBV19|.
TGTGCCAGTAGTATAGATCGGAAAGGGTATCAGCCCCAGCATTTT
CASSIDRKGYQPQHF
>TRBJ2-1|.|TRBV6-1|TRBD2
TGTGCCAGCAGTGGGAGGACTAGCGGGGAGCAGTTCTTC
CASSGRTSGEQFF
>TRBJ1-2|.|TRBV7-8|TRBD1
TGTGCCAGCAGCAGACAGGGAATGGACTATGGCTACACCTTC
CASSRQGMDYGYTF
>TRBJ1-2|.|TRBV7-4|.
TGTGCCCCACAAAAGGGTAACTATGGCTACACCTTC
CAPQKGNYGYTF
>TRBJ1-5|.|TRBV7-2|.
TGTGCCAGCAGCTTAGACCTCACTCTGGGTCAGCCCCAGCATTTT
CASSLDLTLGQPQHF
>TRBJ2-7|.|TRBV10-2|.
TGCGCCAGCAGTGCCGCGGGCGAGCAGTACTTC
CASSAAGEQYF
>TRBJ1-4|once|TRBV5-1|.
TGCGCCAGCAGCTTGGAGCGGGGATCTAATGAAAAACTGTTTTTT
CASSLERGSNEKLFF
>TRBJ1-2|.|TRBV19|TRBD1
TGTGCCAGTAGTAAACTCGGGGACAGGGACCCCCCAAACTATGGCTACACCTTC
CASSKLGDRDPPNYGYTF
>TRBJ2-1|.|TRBV6-5|.
TGTGCCAGCAGTTACGGGTCGGATGAGCAGTTCTTC
CASSYGSDEQFF
>TRBJ1-1|.|TRBV27|.
TGTGCCAGCAGGCCACGGGGGGTATACACTGAAGCTTTCTTT
CASRPRGVYTEAFF
>TRBJ2-1|once|TRBV2|TRBD2
TGTGCCAGCAGTCCGGGACTAACCAGGGATGAGCAGTTCTTC
CASSPGLTRDEQFF
>TRBJ1-1|.|TRBV5-1|.
TGCGCCAGCAGCTTGTCGGGGGTTTCGAACACTGAAGCTTTCTTT
CASSLSGVSNTEAFF
>TRBJ1-2|.|TRBV6-5|TRBD1
TGTGCCAGCAGCTCTCCGGGACAGGGGATTGGCTACACCTTC
CASSSPGQGIGYTF
>TRBJ1-4|.|TRBV5-1|.
TGCGCCAGCAGCGTCACAGGGACTAATGAAAAACTGTTTTTT
CASSVTGTNEKLFF
>TRBJ1-1|.|TRBV6-1|.
TGTGCCAGCATCTGGGGGCGCGGATTAACTGAAGCTTTCTTT
CASIWGRGLTEAFF
>TRBJ1-5|.|TRBV6-5|.
TGTGCCAGCAGAGGGGGTATCGGCAATCAGCCCCAGCATTTT
CASRGGIGNQPQHF
>TRBJ2-1|.|TRBV9|.
TGTGCCAGCAGCGTAACCAGGGGTAAAGGTGAGCAGTTCTTC
CASSVTRGKGEQFF
>TRBJ1-1|once|TRBV18|.
TGTGCCAGCTCACCACTACCCCAGGGGAACACTGAAGCTTTCTTT
CASSPLPQGNTEAFF
>TRBJ2-1|.|TRBV6-6|.
TGTGCCAGCAGTTCGGGGTGGGGCAGCAATGAGCAGTTCTTC
CASSSGWGSNEQFF
>TRBJ2-7|.|TRBV12-5|TRBD2
TGTGCTAGTGGTGCTAGCGGGGCCTCCTACGAGCAGTACTTC
CASGASGASYEQYF
>TRBJ2-1|.|TRBV11-3|.
TGTGCCAGCAGCCGGATATCCAACAATGAGCAGTTCTTC
CASSRISNNEQFF
>TRBJ2-2|.|TRBV4-2|.
TGTGCCAGCAGCCAGCCCATGGGGAGGCGAAGGAACACCGGGGAGCTGTTTTTT
CASSQPMGRRRNTGELFF